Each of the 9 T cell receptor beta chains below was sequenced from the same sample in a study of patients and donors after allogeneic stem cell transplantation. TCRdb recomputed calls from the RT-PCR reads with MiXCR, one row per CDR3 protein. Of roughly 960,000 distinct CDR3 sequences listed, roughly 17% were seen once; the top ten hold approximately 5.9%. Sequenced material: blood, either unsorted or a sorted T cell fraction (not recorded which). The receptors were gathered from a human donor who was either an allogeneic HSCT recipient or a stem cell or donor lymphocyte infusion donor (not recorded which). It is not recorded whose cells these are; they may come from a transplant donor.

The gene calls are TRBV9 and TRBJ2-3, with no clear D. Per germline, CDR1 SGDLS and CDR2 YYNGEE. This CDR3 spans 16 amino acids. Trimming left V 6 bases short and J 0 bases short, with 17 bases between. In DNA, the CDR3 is TGTGCCAGCAATGAAGGAACCTCCCCTAGCACAGATACGCAGTATTTT. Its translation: CASNEGTSPSTDTQYF.

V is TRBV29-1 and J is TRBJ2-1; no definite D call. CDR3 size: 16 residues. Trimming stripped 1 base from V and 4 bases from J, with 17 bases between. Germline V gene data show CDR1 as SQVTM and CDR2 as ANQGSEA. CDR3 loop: CSVEVFGDLLYNEQFF. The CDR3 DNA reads TGCAGCGTTGAAGTTTTTGGGGATCTACTATACAATGAGCAGTTCTTC.

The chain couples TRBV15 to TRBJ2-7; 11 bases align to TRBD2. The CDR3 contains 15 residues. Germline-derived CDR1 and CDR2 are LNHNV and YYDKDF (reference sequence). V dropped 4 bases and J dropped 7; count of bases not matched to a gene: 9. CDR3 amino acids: CATSTEGLAAREQYF. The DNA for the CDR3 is TGTGCCACCAGCACCGAGGGACTAGCGGCCCGGGAGCAGTACTTC.

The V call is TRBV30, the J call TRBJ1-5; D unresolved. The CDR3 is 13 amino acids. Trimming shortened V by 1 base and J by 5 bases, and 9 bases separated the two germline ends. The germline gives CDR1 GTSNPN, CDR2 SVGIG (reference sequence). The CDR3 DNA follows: TGTGCCTGGAGTGCCAAAACCGATCAGCCCCAGCATTTT. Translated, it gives CAWSAKTDQPQHF.

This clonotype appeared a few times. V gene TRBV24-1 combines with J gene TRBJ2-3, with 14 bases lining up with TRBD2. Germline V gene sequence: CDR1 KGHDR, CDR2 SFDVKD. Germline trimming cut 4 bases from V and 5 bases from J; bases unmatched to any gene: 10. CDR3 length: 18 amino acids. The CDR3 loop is CATSDNRLAGGPGDTQYF. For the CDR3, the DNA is TGTGCCACCAGTGACAACAGACTAGCGGGAGGGCCAGGAGATACGCAGTATTTT.

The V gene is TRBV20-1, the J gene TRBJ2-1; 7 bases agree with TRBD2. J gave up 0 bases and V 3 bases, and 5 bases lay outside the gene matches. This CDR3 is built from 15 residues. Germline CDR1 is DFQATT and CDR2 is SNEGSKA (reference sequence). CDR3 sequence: CSARASGYSYNEQFF. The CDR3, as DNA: TGCAGTGCTAGGGCTAGCGGATACTCCTACAATGAGCAGTTCTTC.

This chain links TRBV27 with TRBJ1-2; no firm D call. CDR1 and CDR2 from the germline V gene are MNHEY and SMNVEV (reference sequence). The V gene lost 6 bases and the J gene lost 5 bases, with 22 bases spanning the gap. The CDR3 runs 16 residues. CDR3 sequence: CASRSNDDRGPYGYTF. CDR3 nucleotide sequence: TGTGCCAGCAGATCCAACGACGACCGTGGACCTTATGGCTACACCTTC.

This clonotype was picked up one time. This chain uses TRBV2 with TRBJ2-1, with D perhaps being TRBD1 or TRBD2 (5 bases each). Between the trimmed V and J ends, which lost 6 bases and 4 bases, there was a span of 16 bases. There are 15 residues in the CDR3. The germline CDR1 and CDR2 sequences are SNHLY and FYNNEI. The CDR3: CASSSARGSYNEQFF. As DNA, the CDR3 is TGTGCCAGCAGCTCCGCCCGGGGCTCATACAATGAGCAGTTCTTC. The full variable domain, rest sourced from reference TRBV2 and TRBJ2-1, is EPEVTQTPSHQVTQMGQEVILRCVPISNHLYFYWYRQILGQKVEFLVSFYNNEISEKSEIFDDQFSVERPDGSNFTLKIRSTKLEDSAMYFCASSSARGSYNEQFFGPGTRLTVL.

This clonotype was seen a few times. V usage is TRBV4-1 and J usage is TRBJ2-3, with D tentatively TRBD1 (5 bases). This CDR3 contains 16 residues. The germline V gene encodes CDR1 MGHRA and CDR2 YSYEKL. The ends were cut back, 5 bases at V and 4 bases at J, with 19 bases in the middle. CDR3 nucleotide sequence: TGCGCCAGCAGCACAGTTCCAGGGCTTTCACCAGATACGCAGTATTTT. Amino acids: CASSTVPGLSPDTQYF.